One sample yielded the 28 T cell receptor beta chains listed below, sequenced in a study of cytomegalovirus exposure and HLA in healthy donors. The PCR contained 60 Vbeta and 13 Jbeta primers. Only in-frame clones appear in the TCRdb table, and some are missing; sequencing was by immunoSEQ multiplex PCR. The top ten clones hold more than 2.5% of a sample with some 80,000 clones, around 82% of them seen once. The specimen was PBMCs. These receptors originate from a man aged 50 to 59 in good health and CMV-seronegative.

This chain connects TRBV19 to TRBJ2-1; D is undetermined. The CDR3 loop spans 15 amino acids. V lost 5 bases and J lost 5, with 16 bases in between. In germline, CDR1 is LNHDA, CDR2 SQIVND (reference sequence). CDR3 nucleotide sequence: TGTGCCAGTAGTCCCCCGGGTTGGCACAACAATGAGCAGTTCTTC. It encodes CASSPPGWHNNEQFF.

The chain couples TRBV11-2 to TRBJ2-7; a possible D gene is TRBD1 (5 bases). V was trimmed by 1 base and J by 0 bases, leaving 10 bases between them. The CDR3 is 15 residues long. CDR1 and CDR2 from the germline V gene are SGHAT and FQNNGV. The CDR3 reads CASSLGRAFSYEQYF. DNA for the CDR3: TGTGCCAGCAGCTTAGGCAGGGCTTTCTCCTACGAGCAGTACTTC.

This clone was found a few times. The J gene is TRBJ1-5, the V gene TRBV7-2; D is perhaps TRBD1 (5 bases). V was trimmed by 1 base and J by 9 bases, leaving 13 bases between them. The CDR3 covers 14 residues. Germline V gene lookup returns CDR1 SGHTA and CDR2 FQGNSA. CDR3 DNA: TGTGCCAGCAGCTTAGATCCAGGGTGGAGGCCCCAGCATTTT. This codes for CASSLDPGWRPQHF.

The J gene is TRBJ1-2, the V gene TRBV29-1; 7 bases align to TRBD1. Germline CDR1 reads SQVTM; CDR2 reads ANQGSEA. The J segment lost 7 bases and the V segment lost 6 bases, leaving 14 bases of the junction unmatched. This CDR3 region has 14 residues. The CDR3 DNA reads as TGCAGCGTCCCCGCCCCGACAGGGATGGGTGGCTACACCTTC. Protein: CSVPAPTGMGGYTF.

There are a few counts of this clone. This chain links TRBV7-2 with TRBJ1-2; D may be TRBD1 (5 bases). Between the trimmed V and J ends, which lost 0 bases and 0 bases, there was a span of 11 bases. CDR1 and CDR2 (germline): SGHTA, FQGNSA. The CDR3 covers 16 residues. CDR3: CASSLASGGANYGYTF. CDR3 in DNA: TGTGCCAGCAGCTTAGCCTCTGGGGGGGCTAACTATGGCTACACCTTC.

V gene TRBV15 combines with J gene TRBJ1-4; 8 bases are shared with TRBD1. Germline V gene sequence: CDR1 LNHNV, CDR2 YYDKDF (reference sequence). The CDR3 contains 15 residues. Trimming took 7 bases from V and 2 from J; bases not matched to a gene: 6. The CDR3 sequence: CATIPGGRTNEKLFF. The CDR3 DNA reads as TGTGCCACCATCCCAGGGGGCAGGACTAATGAAAAACTGTTTTTT.

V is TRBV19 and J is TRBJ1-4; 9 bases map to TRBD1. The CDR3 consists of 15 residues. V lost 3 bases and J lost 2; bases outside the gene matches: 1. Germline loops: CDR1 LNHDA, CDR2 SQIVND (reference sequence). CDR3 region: CASSMDRGTNEKLFF. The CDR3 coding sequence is TGTGCCAGTAGTATGGACAGGGGCACTAATGAAAAACTGTTTTTT.

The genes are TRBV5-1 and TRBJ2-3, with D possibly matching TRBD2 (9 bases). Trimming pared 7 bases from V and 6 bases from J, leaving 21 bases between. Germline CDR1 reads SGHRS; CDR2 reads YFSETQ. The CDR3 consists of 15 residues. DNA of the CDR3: TGCGCCAGCGGACAGGGCGGGGGGGCTATGGATACGCAGTATTTT. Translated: CASGQGGGAMDTQYF.

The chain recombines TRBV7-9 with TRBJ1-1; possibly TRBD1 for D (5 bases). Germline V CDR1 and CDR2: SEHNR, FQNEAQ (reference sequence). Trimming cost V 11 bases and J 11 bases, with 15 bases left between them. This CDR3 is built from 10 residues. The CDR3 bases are TGTGCCGGGGGAGGGGACGGGGCTTTCTTT. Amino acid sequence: CAGGGDGAFF.

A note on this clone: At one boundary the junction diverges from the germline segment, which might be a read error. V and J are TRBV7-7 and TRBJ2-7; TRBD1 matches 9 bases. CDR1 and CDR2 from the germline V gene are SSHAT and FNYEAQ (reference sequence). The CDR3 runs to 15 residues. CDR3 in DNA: TGTGCTAGCAGCAGCTACCGGGACAGGGACGACGAGCAGTACTTC. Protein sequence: CASSSYRDRDDEQYF.

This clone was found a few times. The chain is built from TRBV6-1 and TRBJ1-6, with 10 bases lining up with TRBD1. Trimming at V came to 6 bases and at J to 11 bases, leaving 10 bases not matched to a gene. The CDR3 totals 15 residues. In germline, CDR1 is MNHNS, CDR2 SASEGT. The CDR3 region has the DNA TGTGCCAGCAGCTTCGAGACAGGGGGCCTAACACCCCTCCACTTT. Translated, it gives CASSFETGGLTPLHF.

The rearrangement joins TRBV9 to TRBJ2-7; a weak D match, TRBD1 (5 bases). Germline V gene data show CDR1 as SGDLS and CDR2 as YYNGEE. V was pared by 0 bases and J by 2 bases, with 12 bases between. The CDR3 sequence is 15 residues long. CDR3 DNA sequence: TGTGCCAGCAGCGTAGGATGGACACGACCCTACGAGCAGTACTTC. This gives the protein CASSVGWTRPYEQYF.

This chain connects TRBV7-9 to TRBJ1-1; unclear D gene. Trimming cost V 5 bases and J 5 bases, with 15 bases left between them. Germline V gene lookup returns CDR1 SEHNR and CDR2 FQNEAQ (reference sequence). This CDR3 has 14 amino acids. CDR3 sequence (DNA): TGTGCCAGCAGCGCCGGCCTATTCGGGACTGAAGCTTTCTTT. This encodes CASSAGLFGTEAFF.

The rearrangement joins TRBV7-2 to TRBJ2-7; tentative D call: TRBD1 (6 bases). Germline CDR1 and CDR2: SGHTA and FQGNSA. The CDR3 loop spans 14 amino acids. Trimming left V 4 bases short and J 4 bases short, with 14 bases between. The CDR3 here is CASSWTDGSYEQYF. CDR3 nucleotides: TGTGCCAGCAGCTGGACAGACGGCAGTTACGAGCAGTACTTC.

CDR3 protein: CAWTRGGRGNQPQHF. CDR3 nucleotide sequence: TGTGCCTGGACCCGAGGGGGTAGGGGCAATCAGCCCCAGCATTTT. The chain joins TRBV30 to TRBJ1-5; perhaps TRBD1 as D (6 bases). Trimming cost V 4 bases and J 2 bases, with 15 bases left between them. Germline V gives CDR1 GTSNPN, CDR2 SVGIG (reference sequence). The CDR3 covers 15 residues.

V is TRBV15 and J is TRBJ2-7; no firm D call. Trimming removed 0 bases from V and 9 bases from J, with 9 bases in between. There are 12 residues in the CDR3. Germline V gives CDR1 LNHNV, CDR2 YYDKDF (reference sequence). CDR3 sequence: CATSRDNGVQYF. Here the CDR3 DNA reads TGTGCCACCAGCAGAGATAACGGTGTGCAGTACTTC.

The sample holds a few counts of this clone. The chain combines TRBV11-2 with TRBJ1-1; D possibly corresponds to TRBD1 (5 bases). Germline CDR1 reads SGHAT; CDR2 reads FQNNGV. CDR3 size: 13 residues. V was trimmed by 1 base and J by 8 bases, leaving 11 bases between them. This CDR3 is CASSLAPEGEAFF. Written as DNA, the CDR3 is TGTGCCAGCAGCTTAGCACCGGAGGGGGAAGCTTTCTTT.

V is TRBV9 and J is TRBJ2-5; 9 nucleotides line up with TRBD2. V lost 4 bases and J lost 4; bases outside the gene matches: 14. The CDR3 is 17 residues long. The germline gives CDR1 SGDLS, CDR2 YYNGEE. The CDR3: CASSYGDLRGGRETQYF. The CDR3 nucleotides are TGTGCCAGCAGCTACGGGGACTTGCGGGGGGGTAGAGAGACCCAGTACTTC.

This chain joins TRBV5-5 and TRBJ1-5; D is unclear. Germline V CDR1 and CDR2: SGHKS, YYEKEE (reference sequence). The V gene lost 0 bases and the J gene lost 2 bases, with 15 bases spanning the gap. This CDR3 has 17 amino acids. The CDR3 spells CASSLGVYTRGNQPQHF. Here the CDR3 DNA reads TGTGCCAGCAGCTTGGGTGTCTATACTCGGGGCAATCAGCCCCAGCATTTT.

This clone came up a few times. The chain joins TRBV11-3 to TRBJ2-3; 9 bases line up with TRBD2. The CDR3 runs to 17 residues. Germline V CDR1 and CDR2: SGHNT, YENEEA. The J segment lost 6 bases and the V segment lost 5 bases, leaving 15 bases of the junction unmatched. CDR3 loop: CASSPPRGMRGGDTQYF. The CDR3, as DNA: TGTGCCAGCAGCCCCCCTCGCGGGATGCGGGGGGGTGATACGCAGTATTTT.

The DNA of the CDR3 is TGTGCCAGCAGTGCCGGGGGAGGGAGAGGTTCGACGGGCTACACCTTC. It is translated as CASSAGGGRGSTGYTF. This chain links TRBV6-4 with TRBJ1-2, with D perhaps TRBD1 (5 bases). This CDR3 spans 16 amino acids. The germline V gene encodes CDR1 MRHNA and CDR2 SNTAGT. Trimming took off 4 bases at V and 8 bases at J, with 23 bases between the two ends.

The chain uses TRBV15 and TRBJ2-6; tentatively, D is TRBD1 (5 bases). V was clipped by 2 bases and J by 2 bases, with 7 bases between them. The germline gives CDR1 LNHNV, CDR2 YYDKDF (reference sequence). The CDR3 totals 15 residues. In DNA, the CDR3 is TGTGCCACCAGCAGAATAGGGGCTGGGGCCAACGTCCTGACTTTC. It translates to CATSRIGAGANVLTF.

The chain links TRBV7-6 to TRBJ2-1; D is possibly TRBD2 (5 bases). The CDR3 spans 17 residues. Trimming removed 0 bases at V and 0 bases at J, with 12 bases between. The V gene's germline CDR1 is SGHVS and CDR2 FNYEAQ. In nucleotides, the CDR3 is TGTGCCAGCAGCTTAGCGCCTCGGGGTAGCTCCTACAATGAGCAGTTCTTC. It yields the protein CASSLAPRGSSYNEQFF.

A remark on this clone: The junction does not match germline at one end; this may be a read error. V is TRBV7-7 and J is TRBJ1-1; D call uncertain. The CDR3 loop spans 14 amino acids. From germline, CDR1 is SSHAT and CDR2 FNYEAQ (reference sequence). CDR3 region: CASSPLRENTEAFF. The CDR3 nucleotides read TGTGCTAGCAGCCCACTTCGGGAGAACACTGAAGCTTTCTTT.

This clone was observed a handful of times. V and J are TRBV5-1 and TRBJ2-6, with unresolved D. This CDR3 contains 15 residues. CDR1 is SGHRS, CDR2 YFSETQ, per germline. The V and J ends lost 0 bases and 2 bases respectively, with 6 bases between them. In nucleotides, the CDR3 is TGCGCCAGCAGCTTGGTCCCTCCTGGGGCCAACGTCCTGACTTTC. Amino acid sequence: CASSLVPPGANVLTF.

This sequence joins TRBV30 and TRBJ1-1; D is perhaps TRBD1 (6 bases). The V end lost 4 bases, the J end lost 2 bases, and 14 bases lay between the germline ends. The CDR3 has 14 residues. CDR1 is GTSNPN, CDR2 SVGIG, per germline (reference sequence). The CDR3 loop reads CAWMVAGVNTEAFF. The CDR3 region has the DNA TGTGCCTGGATGGTTGCAGGGGTAAACACTGAAGCTTTCTTT.

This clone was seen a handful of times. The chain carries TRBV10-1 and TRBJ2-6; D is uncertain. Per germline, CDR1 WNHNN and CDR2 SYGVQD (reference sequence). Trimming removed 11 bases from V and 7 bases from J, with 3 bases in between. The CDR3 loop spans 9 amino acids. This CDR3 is CALANVLTF. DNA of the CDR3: TGCGCCCTTGCCAACGTCCTGACTTTC.

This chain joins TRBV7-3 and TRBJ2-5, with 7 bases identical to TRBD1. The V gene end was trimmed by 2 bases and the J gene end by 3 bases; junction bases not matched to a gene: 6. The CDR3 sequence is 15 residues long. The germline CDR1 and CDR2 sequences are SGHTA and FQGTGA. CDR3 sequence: CASSLGDRPKETQYF. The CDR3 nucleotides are TGTGCCAGCAGCTTAGGGGACAGACCAAAAGAGACCCAGTACTTC.